The clone carrying this T cell receptor beta chain has a handful of counts. Its specificity is unknown. The record originates from a study of T cell repertoires in cytomegalovirus infection. Whole-study findings and limits: The ex vivo response was dominated by HLA-C-restricted CMV-specific TCR beta clonotypes.

Between the trimmed V and J ends, which lost 3 bases and 9 bases, there was a span of 22 bases. This CDR3 contains 16 residues. The germline gives CDR1 MNHEY, CDR2 SMNVEV (reference sequence). In TCRdb, the reads were re-called with MiXCR into one record per CDR3 protein. This table has about 260,000 distinct CDR3 sequences, around 15% appearing once. The sequence came from a human donor in good health (CMV status not recorded). Some clones in this sample may be carry-over from other donors' samples. Sequenced input: PBMCs. The rearrangement links TRBV27 to TRBJ2-3, with D perhaps TRBD2 (6 bases). This chain's CDR3 is CASSLSPGLPVATQYF. The CDR3, as DNA: TGTGCCAGCAGTTTGTCACCGGGACTCCCGGTGGCGACGCAGTATTTT.